This is a list of T cell receptor beta chains from one sample in a study of cytomegalovirus exposure and HLA in healthy donors. Some clones are missing from TCRdb's copy, which holds only in-frame ones; the method was immunoSEQ multiplex PCR. The data show 150,000 to 200,000 clones, with 62% seen just once and 2.5% to 3% held by the top ten. Source material: PBMCs. The receptors derive from a man between 35 and 55 years old in good health and CMV-seronegative. CDR3s include the opening cysteine and the closing phenylalanine or tryptophan. A clone size is listed for some rows: how often the clone was seen (once, few, many), or a class if it is expanded.

clone_size j_call v_call cdr3_length cdr3_aa
- TRBJ2-7 TRBV6-5 15 CASSPSQGTPYEQYF
- TRBJ1-2 TRBV4-2 13 CASSPRTDYGYTF
- TRBJ2-5 TRBV23-1 15 CASSQSWTDEETQYF
once TRBJ1-3 TRBV5-4 17 CASSLGSPGGSGNTIYF
few TRBJ2-7 TRBV9 14 CASSLGAGSYEQYF
- TRBJ2-5 TRBV2 13 CASWTGGQETQYF
- TRBJ2-7 TRBV9 12 CASSVVGGEQYF
- TRBJ2-7 TRBV10-3 15 CASTSGRTTAYEQYF
- TRBJ1-6 TRBV10-2 13 CASSPQEGSPLHF
many TRBJ2-1 TRBV6-5 14 CASSGQSSYNEQFF
- TRBJ2-3 TRBV6-1 15 CASSERTGVTDTQYF
- TRBJ2-7 TRBV14 15 CASSQVGTGPYEQYF
- TRBJ2-7 TRBV6-1 14 CASSRGLAMIEQYF
- TRBJ1-2 TRBV7-9 13 CASSLGLLYGYTF
few TRBJ2-1 TRBV28 13 CASSLWRLNEQFF
few TRBJ2-1 TRBV9 16 CASSVGGTSIRNEQFF
- TRBJ2-1 TRBV7-7 14 CASSQQGSYNEQFF
- - TRBV11-2 15 CASSLSGSGAYEQYF
- TRBJ2-6 TRBV5-1 17 CASSLTGSSSGANVLTF
- TRBJ1-5 TRBV7-2 12 CASSFSDQPQHF
- TRBJ2-7 TRBV7-2 17 CASSPSSSRTATYEQYF
- TRBJ1-4 TRBV25-1 15 CASSRIGEGAEKLFF
- TRBJ2-2 TRBV6-5 14 CASSAGSATGELFF
- TRBJ2-5 TRBV6-6 13 CASSYSHGWEQYF
- TRBJ2-1 TRBV10-3 14 CAIRGERGHNEQFF
- TRBJ2-3 TRBV7-3 15 CASSYTGGKTDTQYF
few TRBJ2-7 TRBV19 13 CASSVYGAYEQYF
- TRBJ2-5 TRBV6-5 15 CASSPRLAGEETQYF
few TRBJ2-1 TRBV2 15 CASTTLAGGYNEQFF
few TRBJ2-1 TRBV7-9 14 CASSLSQGGDEQFF
few TRBJ2-7 TRBV2 13 CASRGAQTYEQYF
- TRBJ2-7 TRBV27 22 CASSHGFGVTRTGDRVTYEQYF
- TRBJ2-3 TRBV27 14 CASRPRTGPDTQYF
- TRBJ2-2 TRBV11-3 15 CASSLGAPNTGELFF
- TRBJ1-1 TRBV6-5 13 CASRNGQYTEAFF
few TRBJ2-2 TRBV11-2 15 CASSLWQGATGELFF
- TRBJ2-5 TRBV6-5 15 CASYSPTGNQETQYF
few TRBJ1-2 TRBV9 14 CASSVTGGANGYTF
- TRBJ1-4 TRBV6-5 15 CASSDSGQGNEKLFF
- TRBJ2-5 TRBV7-2 13 CASSWDTAVEQYF
- TRBJ2-3 TRBV27 13 CATVAGGTDTQYF
- TRBJ2-5 TRBV19 12 CASSILGETQYF
few TRBJ2-7 TRBV7-9 13 CASSSRTAYEQYF
- TRBJ1-4 TRBV6-1 14 CASSLDRGNEKLFF
- TRBJ2-3 TRBV5-4 17 CASSLALAGGMGDTQYF
- TRBJ2-2 TRBV28 16 CASSLAGALGTGELFF
- TRBJ1-4 TRBV5-1 16 CASSLAGGRSNEKLFF
- TRBJ2-1 TRBV21-1 16 CASSKKEAGGHNEQFF
- TRBJ2-7 TRBV7-2 11 CASSLRDEQYF
- TRBJ2-1 TRBV19 14 CASCRTGEGNEQFF
- TRBJ1-1 TRBV27 16 CASSSSWTELNTEAFF
- TRBJ2-3 TRBV18 15 CASSPGTGDRNTQYF
- TRBJ2-1 TRBV4-3 15 CASSPRGDHNNEQFF
- TRBJ1-2 TRBV30 12 CAWRSGGGGYTF
few TRBJ2-3 TRBV19 17 CASSIESAAGYTDTQYF